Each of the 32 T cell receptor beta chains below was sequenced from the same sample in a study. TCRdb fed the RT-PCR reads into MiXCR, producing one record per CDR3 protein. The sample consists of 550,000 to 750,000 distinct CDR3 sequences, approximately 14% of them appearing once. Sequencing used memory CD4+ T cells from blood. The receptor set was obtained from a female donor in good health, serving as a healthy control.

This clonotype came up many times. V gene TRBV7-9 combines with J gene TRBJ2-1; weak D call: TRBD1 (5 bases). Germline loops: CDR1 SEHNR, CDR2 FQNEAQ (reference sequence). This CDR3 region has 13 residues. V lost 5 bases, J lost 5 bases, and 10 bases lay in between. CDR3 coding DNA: TGTGCCAGCAGCCCCGGACAAGACAATGAGCAGTTCTTC. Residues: CASSPGQDNEQFF.

The CDR3 is CASSLLQGLPEKLFF. The CDR3, as DNA: TGTGCCAGCAGTTTACTCCAGGGCCTTCCGGAAAAACTGTTTTTT. The chain links TRBV27 to TRBJ1-4, with D maybe TRBD1 (5 bases). CDR1 is MNHEY, CDR2 SMNVEV, per germline (reference sequence). The CDR3 is 15 residues long. The V end lost 2 bases, the J end lost 8 bases, and 15 bases lay between the germline ends.

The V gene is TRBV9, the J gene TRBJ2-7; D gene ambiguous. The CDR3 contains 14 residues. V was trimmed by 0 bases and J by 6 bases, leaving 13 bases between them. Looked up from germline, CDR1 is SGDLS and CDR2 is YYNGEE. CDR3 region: CASSVGPSGSEQYF. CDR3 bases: TGTGCCAGCAGCGTAGGTCCCTCCGGGTCCGAGCAGTACTTC.

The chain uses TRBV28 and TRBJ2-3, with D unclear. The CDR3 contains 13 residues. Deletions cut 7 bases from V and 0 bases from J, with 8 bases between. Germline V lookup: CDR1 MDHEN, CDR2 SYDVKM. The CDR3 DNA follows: TGTGCCAGCACAGCTCCTAGCACAGATACGCAGTATTTT. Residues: CASTAPSTDTQYF.

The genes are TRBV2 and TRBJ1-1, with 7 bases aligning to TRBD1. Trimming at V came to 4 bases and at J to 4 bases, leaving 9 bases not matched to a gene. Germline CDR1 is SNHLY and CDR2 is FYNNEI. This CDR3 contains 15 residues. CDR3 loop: CASSGPVAGGTEAFF. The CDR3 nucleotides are TGTGCCAGCAGTGGCCCTGTGGCAGGGGGCACTGAAGCTTTCTTT.

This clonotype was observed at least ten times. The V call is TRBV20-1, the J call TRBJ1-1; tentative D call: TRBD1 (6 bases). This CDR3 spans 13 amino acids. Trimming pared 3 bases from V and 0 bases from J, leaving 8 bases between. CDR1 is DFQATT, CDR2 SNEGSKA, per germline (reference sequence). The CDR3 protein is CSASRGLNTEAFF. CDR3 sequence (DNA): TGCAGTGCTAGCAGGGGCCTGAACACTGAAGCTTTCTTT.

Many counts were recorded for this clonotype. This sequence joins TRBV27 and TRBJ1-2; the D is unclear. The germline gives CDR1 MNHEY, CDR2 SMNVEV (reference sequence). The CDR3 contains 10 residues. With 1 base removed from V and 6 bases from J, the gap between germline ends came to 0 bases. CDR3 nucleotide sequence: TGTGCCAGCAGTTTATATGGCTACACCTTC. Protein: CASSLYGYTF.

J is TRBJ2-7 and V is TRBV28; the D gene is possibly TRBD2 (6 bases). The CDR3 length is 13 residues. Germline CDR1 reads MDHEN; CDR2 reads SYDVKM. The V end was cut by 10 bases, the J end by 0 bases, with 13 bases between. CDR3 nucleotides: TGTGCCACCCGGGAGCAGTCCTCCTACGAGCAGTACTTC. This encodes CATREQSSYEQYF.

CDR3 region: CASSQSDRGRLPSSKDTQYF. The CDR3 nucleotides are TGTGCCAGCAGTCAATCGGACAGGGGCCGCCTTCCCTCGAGTAAAGATACGCAGTATTTT. The chain links TRBV3-1 to TRBJ2-3; TRBD1 agrees at 9 bases. The V gene end was trimmed by 6 bases and the J gene end by 5 bases; junction bases not matched to a gene: 24. The germline CDR1 and CDR2 sequences are LGHDT and YNNKEL (reference sequence). This CDR3 region has 20 residues.

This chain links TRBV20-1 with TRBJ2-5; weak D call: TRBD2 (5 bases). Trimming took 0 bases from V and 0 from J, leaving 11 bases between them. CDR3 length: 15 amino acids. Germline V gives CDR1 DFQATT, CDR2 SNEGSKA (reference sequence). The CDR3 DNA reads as TGCAGTGCTAGAGATTGGCGGGTGTACCAAGAGACCCAGTACTTC. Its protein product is CSARDWRVYQETQYF.

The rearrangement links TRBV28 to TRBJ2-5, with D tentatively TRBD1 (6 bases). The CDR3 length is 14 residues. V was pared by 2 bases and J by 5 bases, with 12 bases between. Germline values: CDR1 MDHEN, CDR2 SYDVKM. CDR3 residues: CASSLQGTYETQYF. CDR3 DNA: TGTGCCAGCAGTTTACAGGGGACGTATGAGACCCAGTACTTC. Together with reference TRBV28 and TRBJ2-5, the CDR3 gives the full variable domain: DVKVTQSSRYLVKRTGEKVFLECVQDMDHENMFWYRQDPGLGLRLIYFSYDVKMKEKGDIPEGYSVSREKKERFSLILESASTNQTSMYLCASSLQGTYETQYFGPGTRLLVL.

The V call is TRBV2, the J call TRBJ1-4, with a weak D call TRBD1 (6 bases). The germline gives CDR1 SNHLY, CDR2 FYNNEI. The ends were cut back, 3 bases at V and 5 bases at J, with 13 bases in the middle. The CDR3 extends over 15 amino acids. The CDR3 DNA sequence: TGTGCCAGCAGTGATAGGGCAGGGGCGAATGAAAAACTGTTTTTT. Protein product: CASSDRAGANEKLFF.

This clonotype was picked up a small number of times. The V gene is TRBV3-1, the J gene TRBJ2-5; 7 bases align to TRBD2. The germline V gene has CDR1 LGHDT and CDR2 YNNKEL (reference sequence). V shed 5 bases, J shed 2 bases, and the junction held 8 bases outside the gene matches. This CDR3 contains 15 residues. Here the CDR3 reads CASSAKGLRQETQYF. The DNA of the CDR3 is TGTGCCAGCAGCGCGAAGGGACTACGGCAAGAGACCCAGTACTTC.

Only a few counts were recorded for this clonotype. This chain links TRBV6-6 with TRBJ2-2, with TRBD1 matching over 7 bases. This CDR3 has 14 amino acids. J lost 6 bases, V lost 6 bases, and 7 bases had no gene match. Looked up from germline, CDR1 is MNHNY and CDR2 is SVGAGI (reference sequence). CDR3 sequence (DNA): TGTGCCAGCAGCCTCAGACAGGGTTCCGGGGAGCTGTTTTTT. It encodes CASSLRQGSGELFF.

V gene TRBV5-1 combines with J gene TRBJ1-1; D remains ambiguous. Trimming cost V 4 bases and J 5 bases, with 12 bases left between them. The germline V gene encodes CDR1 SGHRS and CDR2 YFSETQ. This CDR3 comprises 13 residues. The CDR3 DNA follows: TGCGCCAGCAGCCCGGGGATGGGGACTGAAGCTTTCTTT. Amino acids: CASSPGMGTEAFF.

The CDR3 protein is CASSLPRSGNEQFF. CDR3 bases: TGCGCCAGCAGCTTGCCCCGATCGGGCAATGAGCAGTTCTTC. The chain joins TRBV5-1 to TRBJ2-1; no firm D call. Germline-derived CDR1 and CDR2 are SGHRS and YFSETQ. The CDR3 loop spans 14 amino acids. Deletions cut 1 base from V and 6 bases from J, with 11 bases between.

CDR3 region: CASSMTQGAYEQYF. The CDR3 DNA reads TGCGCCAGCAGCATGACACAGGGTGCCTACGAGCAGTACTTC. This chain joins TRBV5-1 and TRBJ2-7; weak D call: TRBD1 (6 bases). Germline CDR1 reads SGHRS; CDR2 reads YFSETQ. V was cut by 4 bases and J by 2 bases, with 13 bases left in between. CDR3 length equals 14 residues.

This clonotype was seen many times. CDR3 DNA: TGTGCCAGCAGCTTGCCCCGCACAGATACGCAGTATTTT. Its protein is CASSLPRTDTQYF. The V call is TRBV5-6, the J call TRBJ2-3; no firm D call. This CDR3 is built from 13 residues. Germline assignment: CDR1 SGHDT and CDR2 YYEEEE. Between the trimmed V and J ends, which lost 1 base and 1 base, there was a span of 4 bases.

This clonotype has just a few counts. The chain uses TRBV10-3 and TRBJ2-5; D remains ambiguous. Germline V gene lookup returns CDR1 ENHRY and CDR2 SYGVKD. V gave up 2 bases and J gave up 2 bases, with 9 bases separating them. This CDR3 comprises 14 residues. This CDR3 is CAISEGQRQETQYF. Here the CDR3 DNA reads TGTGCCATCAGTGAGGGGCAGCGACAAGAGACCCAGTACTTC.

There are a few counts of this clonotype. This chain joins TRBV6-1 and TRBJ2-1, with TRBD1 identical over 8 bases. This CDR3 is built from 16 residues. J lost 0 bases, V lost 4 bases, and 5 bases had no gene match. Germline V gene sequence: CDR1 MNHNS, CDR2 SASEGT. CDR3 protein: CASSGQGPFSYNEQFF. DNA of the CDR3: TGTGCCAGCAGTGGACAGGGGCCTTTCTCCTACAATGAGCAGTTCTTC.

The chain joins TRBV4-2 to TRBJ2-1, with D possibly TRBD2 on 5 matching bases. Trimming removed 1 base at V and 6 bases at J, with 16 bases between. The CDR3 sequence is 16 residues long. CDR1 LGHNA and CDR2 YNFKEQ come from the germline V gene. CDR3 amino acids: CASSQAQAVGGNEQFF. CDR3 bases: TGTGCCAGCAGCCAAGCCCAAGCGGTAGGCGGCAATGAGCAGTTCTTC.

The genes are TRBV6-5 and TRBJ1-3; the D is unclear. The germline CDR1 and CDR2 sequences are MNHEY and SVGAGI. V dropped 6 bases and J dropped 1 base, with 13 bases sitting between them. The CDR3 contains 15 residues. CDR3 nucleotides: TGTGCCAGCAGGCCCCGTCCAGGTTCTGGAAACACCATATATTTT. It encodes CASRPRPGSGNTIYF.

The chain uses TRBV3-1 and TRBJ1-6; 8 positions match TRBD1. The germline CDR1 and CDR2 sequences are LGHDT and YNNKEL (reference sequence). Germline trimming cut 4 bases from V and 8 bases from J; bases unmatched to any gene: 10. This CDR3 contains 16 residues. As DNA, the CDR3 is TGTGCCAGCAGCCGCCGAGATGGACAGGGACATTCACCCCTCCACTTT. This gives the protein CASSRRDGQGHSPLHF. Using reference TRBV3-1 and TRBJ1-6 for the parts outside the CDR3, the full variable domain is DTAVSQTPKYLVTQMGNDKSIKCEQNLGHDTMYWYKQDSKKFLKIMFSYNNKELIINETVPNRFSPKSPDKAHLNLHINSLELGDSAVYFCASSRRDGQGHSPLHFGNGTRLTVT.

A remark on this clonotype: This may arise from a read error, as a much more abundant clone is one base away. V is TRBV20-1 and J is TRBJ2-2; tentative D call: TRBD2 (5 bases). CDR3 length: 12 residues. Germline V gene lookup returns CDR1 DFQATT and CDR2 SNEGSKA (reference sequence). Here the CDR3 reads CSASGNTGELSF. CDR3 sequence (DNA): TGCAGTGCTAGTGGGAACACCGGGGAGCTGTCTTTT.

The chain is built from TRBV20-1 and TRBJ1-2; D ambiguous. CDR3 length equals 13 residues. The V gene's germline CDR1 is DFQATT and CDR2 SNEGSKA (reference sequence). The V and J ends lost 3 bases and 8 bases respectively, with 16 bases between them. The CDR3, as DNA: TGCAGTGCTAGCCCCACAGCTAGTTTGGGCTACACCTTC. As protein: CSASPTASLGYTF.

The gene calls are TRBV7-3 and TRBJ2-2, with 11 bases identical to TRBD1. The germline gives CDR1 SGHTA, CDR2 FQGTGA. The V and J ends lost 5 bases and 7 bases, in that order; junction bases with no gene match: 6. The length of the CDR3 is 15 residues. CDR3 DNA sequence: TGTGCCAGCAGCCGTGGACAGGGGGCGATCGGGGAGCTGTTTTTT. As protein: CASSRGQGAIGELFF.

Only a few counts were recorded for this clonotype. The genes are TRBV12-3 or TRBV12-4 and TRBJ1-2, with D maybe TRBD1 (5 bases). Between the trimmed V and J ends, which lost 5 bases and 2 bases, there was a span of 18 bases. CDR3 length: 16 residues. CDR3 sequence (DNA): TGTGCCAGCAGTCCTTCCGGAGGGGTGGCGAACTATGGCTACACCTTC. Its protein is CASSPSGGVANYGYTF.

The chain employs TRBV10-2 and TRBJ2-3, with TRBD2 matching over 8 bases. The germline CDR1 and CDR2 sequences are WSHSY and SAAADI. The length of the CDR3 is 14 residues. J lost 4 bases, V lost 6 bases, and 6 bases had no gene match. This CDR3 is CASRGLASADTQYF. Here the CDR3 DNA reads TGCGCCAGCAGAGGACTAGCATCAGCAGATACGCAGTATTTT.

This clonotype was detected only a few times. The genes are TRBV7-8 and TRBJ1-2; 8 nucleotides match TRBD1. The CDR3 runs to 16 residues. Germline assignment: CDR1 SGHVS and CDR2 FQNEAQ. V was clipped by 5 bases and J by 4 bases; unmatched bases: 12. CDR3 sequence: CASSRLRETGVYGYTF. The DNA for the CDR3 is TGTGCCAGCAGCCGCCTTCGAGAGACAGGGGTCTATGGCTACACCTTC.

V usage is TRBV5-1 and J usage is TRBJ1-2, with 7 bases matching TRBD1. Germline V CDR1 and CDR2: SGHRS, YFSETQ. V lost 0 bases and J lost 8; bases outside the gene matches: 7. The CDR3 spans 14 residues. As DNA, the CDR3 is TGCGCCAGCAGCTTGGCCGGGACAGCCGGAGGCTACACCTTC. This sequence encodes CASSLAGTAGGYTF. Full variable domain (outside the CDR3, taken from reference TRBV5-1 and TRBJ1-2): KAGVTQTPRYLIKTRGQQVTLSCSPISGHRSVSWYQQTPGQGLQFLFEYFSETQRNKGNFPGRFSGRQFSNSRSEMNVSTLELGDSALYLCASSLAGTAGGYTFGSGTRLTVV.

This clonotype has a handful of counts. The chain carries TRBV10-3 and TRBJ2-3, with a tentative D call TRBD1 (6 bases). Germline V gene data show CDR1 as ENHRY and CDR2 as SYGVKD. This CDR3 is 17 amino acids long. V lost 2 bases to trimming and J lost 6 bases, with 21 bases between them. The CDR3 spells CAISEANLQGYGDTQYF. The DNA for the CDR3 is TGTGCCATCAGTGAGGCAAACCTACAGGGTTACGGGGATACGCAGTATTTT.

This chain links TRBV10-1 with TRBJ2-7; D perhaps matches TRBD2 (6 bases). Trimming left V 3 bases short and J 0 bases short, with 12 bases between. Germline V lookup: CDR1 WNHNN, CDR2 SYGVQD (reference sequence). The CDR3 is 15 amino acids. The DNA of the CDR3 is TGCGCCAGCAGTGATTTGGACGGGAGCTCCTACGAGCAGTACTTC. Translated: CASSDLDGSSYEQYF.